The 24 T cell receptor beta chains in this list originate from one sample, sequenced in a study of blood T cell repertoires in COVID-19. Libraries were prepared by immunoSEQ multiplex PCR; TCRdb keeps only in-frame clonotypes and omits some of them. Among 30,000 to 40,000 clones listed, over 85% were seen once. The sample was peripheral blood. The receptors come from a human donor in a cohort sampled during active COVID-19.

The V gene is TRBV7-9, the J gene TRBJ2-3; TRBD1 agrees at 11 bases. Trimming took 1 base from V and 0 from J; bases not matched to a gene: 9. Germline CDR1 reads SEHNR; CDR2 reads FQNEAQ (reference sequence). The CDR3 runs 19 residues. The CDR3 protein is CASSLGWTGGRGSTDTQYF. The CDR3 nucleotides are TGTGCCAGCAGCTTAGGGTGGACAGGGGGCCGAGGAAGCACAGATACGCAGTATTTT.

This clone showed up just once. DNA for the CDR3: TGTGCCAGCAGTTACTCCACAGGGGAGTCCTACAATGAGCAGTTCTTC. Protein sequence: CASSYSTGESYNEQFF. This sequence joins TRBV6-5 and TRBJ2-1; 7 bases map to TRBD1. There are 16 residues in the CDR3. The ends lost 0 bases at V and 1 base at J; junction bases unmatched: 3. Looked up from germline, CDR1 is MNHEY and CDR2 is SVGAGI.

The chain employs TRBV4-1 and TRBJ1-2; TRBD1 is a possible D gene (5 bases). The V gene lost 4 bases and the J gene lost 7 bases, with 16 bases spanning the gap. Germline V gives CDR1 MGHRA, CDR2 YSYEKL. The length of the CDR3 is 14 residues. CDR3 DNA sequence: TGCGCCAGCAGCCCAGGGCAAGGGTGGAGTGGCTACACCTTC. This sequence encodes CASSPGQGWSGYTF.

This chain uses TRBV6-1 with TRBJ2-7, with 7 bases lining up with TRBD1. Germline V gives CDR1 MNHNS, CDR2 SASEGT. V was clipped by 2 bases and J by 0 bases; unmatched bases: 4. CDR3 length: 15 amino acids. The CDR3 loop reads CASSETRDSSYEQYF. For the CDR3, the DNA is TGTGCCAGCAGTGAAACCCGGGACAGCTCCTACGAGCAGTACTTC.

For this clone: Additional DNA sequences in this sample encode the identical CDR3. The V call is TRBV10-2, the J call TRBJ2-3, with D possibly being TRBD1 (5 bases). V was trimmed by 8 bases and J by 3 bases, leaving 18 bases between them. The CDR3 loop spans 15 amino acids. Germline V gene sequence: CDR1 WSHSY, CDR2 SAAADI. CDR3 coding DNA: TGCGCCAGCGTAGTGGGGCAAGCTGGTACAGATACGCAGTATTTT. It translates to CASVVGQAGTDTQYF.

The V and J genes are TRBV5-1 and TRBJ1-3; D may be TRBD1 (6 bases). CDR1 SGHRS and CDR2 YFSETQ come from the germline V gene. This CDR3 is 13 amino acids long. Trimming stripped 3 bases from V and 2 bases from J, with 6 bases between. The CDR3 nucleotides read TGCGCCAGCAGCTACAGGGCTGGAAACACCATATATTTT. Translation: CASSYRAGNTIYF.

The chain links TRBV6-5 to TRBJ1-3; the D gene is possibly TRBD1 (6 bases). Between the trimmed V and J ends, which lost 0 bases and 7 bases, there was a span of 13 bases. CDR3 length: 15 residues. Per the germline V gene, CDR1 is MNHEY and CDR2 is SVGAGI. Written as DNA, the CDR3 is TGTGCCAGCAGTTACTCGAATGGGGGCTTGAACACCATATATTTT. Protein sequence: CASSYSNGGLNTIYF.

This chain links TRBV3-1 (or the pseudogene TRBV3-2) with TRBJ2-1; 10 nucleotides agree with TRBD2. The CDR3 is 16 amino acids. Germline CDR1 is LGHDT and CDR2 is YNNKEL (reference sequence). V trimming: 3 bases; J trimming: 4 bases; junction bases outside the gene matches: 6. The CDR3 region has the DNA TGTGCCAGCAGCCACGTAGCGGGGGGACCATACAATGAGCAGTTCTTC. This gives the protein CASSHVAGGPYNEQFF.

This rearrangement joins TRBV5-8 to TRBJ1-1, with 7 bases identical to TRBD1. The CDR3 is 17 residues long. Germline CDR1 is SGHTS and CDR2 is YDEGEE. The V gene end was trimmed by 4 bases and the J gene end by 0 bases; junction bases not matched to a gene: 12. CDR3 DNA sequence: TGTGCCAGCAGCCTGGGGACAGTCCTTCACATGAACACTGAAGCTTTCTTT. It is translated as CASSLGTVLHMNTEAFF.

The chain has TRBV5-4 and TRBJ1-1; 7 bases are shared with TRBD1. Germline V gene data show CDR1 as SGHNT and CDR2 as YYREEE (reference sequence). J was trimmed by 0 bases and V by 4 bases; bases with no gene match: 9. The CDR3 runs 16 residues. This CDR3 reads CASSPGTAYMNTEAFF. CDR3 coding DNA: TGTGCCAGCAGCCCCGGGACAGCCTACATGAACACTGAAGCTTTCTTT.

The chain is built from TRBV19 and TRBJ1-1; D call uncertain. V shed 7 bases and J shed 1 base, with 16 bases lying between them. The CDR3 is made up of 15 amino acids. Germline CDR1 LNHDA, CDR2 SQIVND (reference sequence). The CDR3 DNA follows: TGTGCCAGTAACGAGAGACTCAAGGAGAACACTGAAGCTTTCTTT. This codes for CASNERLKENTEAFF. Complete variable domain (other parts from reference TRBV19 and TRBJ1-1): DGGITQSPKYLFRKEGQNVTLSCEQNLNHDAMYWYRQDPGQGLRLIYYSQIVNDFQKGDIAEGYSVSREKKESFPLTVTSAQKNPTAFYLCASNERLKENTEAFFGQGTRLTVV.

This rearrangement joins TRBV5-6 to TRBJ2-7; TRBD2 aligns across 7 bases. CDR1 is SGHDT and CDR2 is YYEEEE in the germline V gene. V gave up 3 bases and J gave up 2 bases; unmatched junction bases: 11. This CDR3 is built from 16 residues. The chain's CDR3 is CASSSLTRTSAYEQYF. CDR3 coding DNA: TGTGCCAGCAGCTCCCTCACTCGGACTAGTGCCTACGAGCAGTACTTC. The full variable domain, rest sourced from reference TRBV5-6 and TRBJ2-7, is DAGVTQSPTHLIKTRGQQVTLRCSPKSGHDTVSWYQQALGQGPQFIFQYYEEEERQRGNFPDRFSGHQFPNYSSELNVNALLLGDSALYLCASSSLTRTSAYEQYFGPGTRLTVT.

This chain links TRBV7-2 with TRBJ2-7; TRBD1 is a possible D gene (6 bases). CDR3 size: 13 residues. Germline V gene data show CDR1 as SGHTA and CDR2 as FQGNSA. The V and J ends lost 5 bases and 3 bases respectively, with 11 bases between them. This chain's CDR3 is CASSETGFYEQYF. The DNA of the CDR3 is TGTGCCAGCAGCGAAACAGGGTTCTACGAGCAGTACTTC.

The CDR3: CASSFEGRQPGELFF. DNA of the CDR3: TGTGCCAGCAGTTTTGAGGGGAGGCAGCCCGGGGAGCTGTTTTTT. V is TRBV27 and J is TRBJ2-2, with D maybe TRBD2 (6 bases). This CDR3 has 15 amino acids. CDR1 is MNHEY, CDR2 SMNVEV, per germline (reference sequence). With 3 bases removed from V and 6 bases from J, the gap between germline ends came to 14 bases.

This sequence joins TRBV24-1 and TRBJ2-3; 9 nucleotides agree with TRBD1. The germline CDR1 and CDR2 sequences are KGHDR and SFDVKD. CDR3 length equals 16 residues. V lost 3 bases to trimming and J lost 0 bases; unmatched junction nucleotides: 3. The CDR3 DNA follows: TGTGCCACCAGTGATGCGGGGACAGGGAGCACAGATACGCAGTATTTT. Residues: CATSDAGTGSTDTQYF.

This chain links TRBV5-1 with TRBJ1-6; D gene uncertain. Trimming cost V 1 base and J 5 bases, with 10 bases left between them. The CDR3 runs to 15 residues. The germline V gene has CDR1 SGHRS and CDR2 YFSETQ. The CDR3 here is CASSLLGSDNSPLHF. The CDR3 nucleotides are TGCGCCAGCAGCTTGCTGGGGAGCGATAATTCACCCCTCCACTTT.

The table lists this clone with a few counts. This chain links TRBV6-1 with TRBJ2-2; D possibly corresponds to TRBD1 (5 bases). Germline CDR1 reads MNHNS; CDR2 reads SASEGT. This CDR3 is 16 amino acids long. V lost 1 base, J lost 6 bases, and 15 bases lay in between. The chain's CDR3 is CASSEEIGVYPGELFF. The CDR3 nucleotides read TGTGCCAGCAGTGAAGAGATAGGGGTATACCCCGGGGAGCTGTTTTTT.

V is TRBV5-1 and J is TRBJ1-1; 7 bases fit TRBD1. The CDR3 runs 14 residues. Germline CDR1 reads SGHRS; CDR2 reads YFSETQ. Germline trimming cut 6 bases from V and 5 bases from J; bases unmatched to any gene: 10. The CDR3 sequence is CASNLRGRETEAFF. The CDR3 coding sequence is TGCGCCAGCAATTTGAGGGGGCGCGAAACTGAAGCTTTCTTT.

The CDR3 region is CASSDRGSSPLHF. The CDR3 DNA sequence: TGTGCCAGCAGTGACAGGGGCAGTTCACCCCTCCACTTT. This sequence joins TRBV2 and TRBJ1-6; possible D gene TRBD1, 6 bases. V was pared by 3 bases and J by 9 bases, with 9 bases between. Germline V gene data show CDR1 as SNHLY and CDR2 as FYNNEI. This CDR3 spans 13 amino acids.

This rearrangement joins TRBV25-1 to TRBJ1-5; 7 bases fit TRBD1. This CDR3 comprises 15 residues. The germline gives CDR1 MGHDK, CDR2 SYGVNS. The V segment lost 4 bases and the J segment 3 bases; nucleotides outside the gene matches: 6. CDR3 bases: TGTGCCAGCAGTGGAACAGGGGTTAACAATCAGCCCCAGCATTTT. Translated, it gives CASSGTGVNNQPQHF.

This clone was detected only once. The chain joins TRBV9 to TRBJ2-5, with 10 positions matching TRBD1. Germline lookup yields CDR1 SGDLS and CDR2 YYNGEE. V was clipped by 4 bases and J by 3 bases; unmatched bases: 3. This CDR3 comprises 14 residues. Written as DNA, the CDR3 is TGTGCCAGCAGCCCTGGGACAGGGGAAGAGACCCAGTACTTC. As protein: CASSPGTGEETQYF.

CDR3 coding DNA: TGTGCCAGCAGTGCCCGGGACAGCCATAATGAGCAGTTCTTC. Encoded protein: CASSARDSHNEQFF. The chain uses TRBV6-6 and TRBJ2-1; 7 positions match TRBD1. Germline lookup yields CDR1 MNHNY and CDR2 SVGAGI (reference sequence). The CDR3 length is 14 residues. The ends lost 5 bases at V and 7 bases at J; junction bases unmatched: 8.

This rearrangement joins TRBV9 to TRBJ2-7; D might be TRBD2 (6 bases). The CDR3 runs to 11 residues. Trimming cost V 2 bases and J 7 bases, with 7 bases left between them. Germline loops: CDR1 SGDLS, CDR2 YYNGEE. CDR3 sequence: CASSVGGEQYF. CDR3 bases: TGTGCCAGCAGCGTGGGAGGAGAGCAGTACTTC.

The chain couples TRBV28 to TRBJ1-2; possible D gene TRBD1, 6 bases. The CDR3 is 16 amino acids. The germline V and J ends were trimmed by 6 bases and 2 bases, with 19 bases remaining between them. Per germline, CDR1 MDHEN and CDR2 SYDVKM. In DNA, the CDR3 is TGTGCCAGCAGCACCAACACAGGGCAAGTGAACTATGGCTACACCTTC. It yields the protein CASSTNTGQVNYGYTF.